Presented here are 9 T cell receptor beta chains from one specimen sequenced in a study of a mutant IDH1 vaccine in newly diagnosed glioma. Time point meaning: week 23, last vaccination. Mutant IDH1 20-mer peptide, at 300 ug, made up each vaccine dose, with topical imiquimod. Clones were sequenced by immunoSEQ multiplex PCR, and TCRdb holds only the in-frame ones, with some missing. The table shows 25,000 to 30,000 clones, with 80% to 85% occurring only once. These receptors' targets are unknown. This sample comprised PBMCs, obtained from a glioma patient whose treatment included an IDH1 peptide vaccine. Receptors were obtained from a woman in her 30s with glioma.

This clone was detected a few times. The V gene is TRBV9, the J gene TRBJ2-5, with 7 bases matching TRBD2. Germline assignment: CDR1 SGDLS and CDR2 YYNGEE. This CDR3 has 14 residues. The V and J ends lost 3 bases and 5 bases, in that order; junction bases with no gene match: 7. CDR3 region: CASSAGTSVETQYF. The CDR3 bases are TGTGCCAGCAGCGCAGGAACTAGCGTTGAGACCCAGTACTTC.

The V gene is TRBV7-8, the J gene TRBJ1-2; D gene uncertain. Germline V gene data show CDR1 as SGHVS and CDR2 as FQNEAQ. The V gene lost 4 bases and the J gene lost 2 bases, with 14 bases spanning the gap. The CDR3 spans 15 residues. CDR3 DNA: TGTGCCAGCAGCTCTACCCTGCGGCAGAACTATGGCTACACCTTC. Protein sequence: CASSSTLRQNYGYTF.

CDR3 residues: CASSETRDRVYEQYF. The CDR3 region has the DNA TGTGCCAGCAGCGAAACCCGGGACAGAGTCTACGAGCAGTACTTC. V gene TRBV13 combines with J gene TRBJ2-7; TRBD1 matches at 7 bases. CDR3 length: 15 amino acids. V was pared by 5 bases and J by 3 bases, with 10 bases of the junction left unmatched. In germline, CDR1 is PRHDT, CDR2 FYEKMQ (reference sequence).

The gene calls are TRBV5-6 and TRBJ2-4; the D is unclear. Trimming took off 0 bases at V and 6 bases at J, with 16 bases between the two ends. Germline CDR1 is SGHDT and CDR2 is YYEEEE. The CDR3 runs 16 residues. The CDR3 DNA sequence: TGTGCCAGCAGCTTGGACAGCCGCCGAGGTGGAAACATTCAGTACTTC. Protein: CASSLDSRRGGNIQYF.

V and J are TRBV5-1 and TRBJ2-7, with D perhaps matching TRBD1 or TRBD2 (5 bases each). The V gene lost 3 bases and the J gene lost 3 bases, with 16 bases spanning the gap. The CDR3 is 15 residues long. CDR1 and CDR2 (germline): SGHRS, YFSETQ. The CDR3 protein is CASSWDGTVGYEQYF. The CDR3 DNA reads TGCGCCAGCAGCTGGGACGGGACGGTGGGCTACGAGCAGTACTTC.

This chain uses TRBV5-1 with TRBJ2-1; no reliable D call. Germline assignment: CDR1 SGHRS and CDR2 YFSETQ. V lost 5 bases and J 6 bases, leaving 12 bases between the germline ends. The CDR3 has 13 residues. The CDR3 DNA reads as TGCGCCAGCAGTATGCAGCTGATCAATGAGCAGTTCTTC. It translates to CASSMQLINEQFF.

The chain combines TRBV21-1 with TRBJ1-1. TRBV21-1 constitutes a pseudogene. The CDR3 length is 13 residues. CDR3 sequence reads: CASSIGRRAEAFF. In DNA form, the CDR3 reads TGTGCCAGCAGCATCGGAAGGAGGGCTGAAGCTTTCTTT.

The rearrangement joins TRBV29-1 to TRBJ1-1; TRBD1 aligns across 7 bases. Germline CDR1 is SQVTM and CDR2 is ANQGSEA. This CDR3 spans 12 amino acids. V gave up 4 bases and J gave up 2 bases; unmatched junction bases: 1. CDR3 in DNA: TGCAGCGTTGGACAGGGAAACACTGAAGCTTTCTTT. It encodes CSVGQGNTEAFF.

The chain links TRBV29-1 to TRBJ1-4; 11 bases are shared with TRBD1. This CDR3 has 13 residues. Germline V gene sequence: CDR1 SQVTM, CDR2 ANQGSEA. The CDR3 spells CRGQGATNEKLFF. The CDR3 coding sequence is TGCAGGGGACAGGGGGCAACTAATGAAAAACTGTTTTTT.